These T cell receptor beta chains were read from a single sample in a study of control samples from healthy donors and cancer patients. Only in-frame clones appear in the TCRdb table, and some are missing; sequencing was by immunoSEQ multiplex PCR. This table holds 150,000 or so clones, about 90% found once. Material: blood. Every receptor here comes from a young man in good health. The CDR3 runs from the conserved cysteine through the conserved F or W. The D gene is left open where the match is weak. Size is stated for part of the rows, as once, few or many counts, or as a class when the clone is expanded.

D: NA
J: TRBJ2-1
V: TRBV15
size: NA
CDR3: CATSRGPSFGGYNEQFF
DNA: TGTGCCACCAGCAGAGGTCCTTCCTTTGGGGGGTACAATGAGCAGTTCTTC

D: NA
J: TRBJ1-2
V: TRBV10-3
size: once
CDR3: CAISDLSPSSNGYTF
DNA: TGTGCCATCAGTGACCTCAGCCCCTCCTCGAATGGCTACACCTTC

D: TRBD1
J: TRBJ2-3
V: TRBV7-9
size: NA
CDR3: CASSPDRGGADTQYF
DNA: TGTGCCAGCAGCCCGGACAGGGGAGGGGCAGATACGCAGTATTTT

D: TRBD2
J: TRBJ2-3
V: TRBV7-6
size: NA
CDR3: CASSFGLAEPDTQYF
DNA: TGTGCCAGCAGCTTTGGACTAGCTGAGCCAGATACGCAGTATTTT

D: NA
J: TRBJ2-1
V: TRBV4-3
size: NA
CDR3: CASSQERANEQFF
DNA: TGCGCCAGCAGCCAAGAACGGGCGAATGAGCAGTTCTTC

D: NA
J: TRBJ1-2
V: TRBV10-1
size: NA
CDR3: CASSPQDGTNYGYTF
DNA: TGCGCCAGCAGCCCACAGGACGGAACTAACTATGGCTACACCTTC

D: NA
J: TRBJ1-2
V: TRBV5-1
size: NA
CDR3: CASSLAVGGTPGRLYGYTF
DNA: TGCGCCAGCAGCTTGGCCGTGGGGGGGACGCCCGGTCGTCTCTATGGCTACACCTTC

D: TRBD1
J: TRBJ1-1
V: TRBV19
size: NA
CDR3: CASSIRGRVTEAFF
DNA: TGTGCCAGTAGTATTAGGGGGCGCGTCACTGAAGCTTTCTTT

D: NA
J: TRBJ2-3
V: TRBV5-1
size: NA
CDR3: CASSFLEGGTDTQYF
DNA: TGCGCCAGCAGCTTCCTTGAGGGGGGTACAGATACGCAGTATTTT

D: NA
J: TRBJ2-2
V: TRBV3-1/TRBV3-2
size: NA
CDR3: CASSQESGRTQVFF
DNA: TGTGCCAGCAGCCAAGAATCTGGACGGACTCAGGTGTTTTTT

D: TRBD2
J: TRBJ2-1
V: TRBV29-1
size: NA
CDR3: CSVESGVGAGQLVEQFF
DNA: TGCAGCGTTGAAAGTGGGGTGGGAGCGGGGCAGTTAGTTGAGCAGTTCTTC

D: TRBD1
J: TRBJ1-4
V: TRBV10-1
size: NA
CDR3: CASNRTGTNEKLFF
DNA: TGCGCCAGCAACCGGACAGGGACTAATGAAAAACTGTTTTTT

D: NA
J: TRBJ1-5
V: TRBV12-2
size: NA
CDR3: CASRLGDDNQPQHF
DNA: TGTGCAAGTCGCTTAGGGGACGACAATCAGCCCCAGCATTTT

D: NA
J: TRBJ1-4
V: TRBV28
size: NA
CDR3: CASSLGRAGGEKLFF
DNA: TGTGCCAGCAGTTTGGGCAGGGCCGGGGGTGAAAAACTGTTTTTT

D: NA
J: TRBJ1-2
V: TRBV29-1
size: NA
CDR3: CSVVTEDGYTF
DNA: TGCAGCGTTGTAACGGAGGATGGCTACACCTTC

D: TRBD2
J: TRBJ2-3
V: TRBV29-1
size: NA
CDR3: CSVERPGGGDTQYF
DNA: TGCAGCGTTGAAAGGCCGGGGGGGGGAGATACGCAGTATTTT

D: TRBD2
J: TRBJ2-1
V: TRBV19
size: NA
CDR3: CASRGGAGSLGEQFF
DNA: TGTGCCAGTAGGGGAGGAGCGGGATCCTTGGGGGAGCAGTTCTTC